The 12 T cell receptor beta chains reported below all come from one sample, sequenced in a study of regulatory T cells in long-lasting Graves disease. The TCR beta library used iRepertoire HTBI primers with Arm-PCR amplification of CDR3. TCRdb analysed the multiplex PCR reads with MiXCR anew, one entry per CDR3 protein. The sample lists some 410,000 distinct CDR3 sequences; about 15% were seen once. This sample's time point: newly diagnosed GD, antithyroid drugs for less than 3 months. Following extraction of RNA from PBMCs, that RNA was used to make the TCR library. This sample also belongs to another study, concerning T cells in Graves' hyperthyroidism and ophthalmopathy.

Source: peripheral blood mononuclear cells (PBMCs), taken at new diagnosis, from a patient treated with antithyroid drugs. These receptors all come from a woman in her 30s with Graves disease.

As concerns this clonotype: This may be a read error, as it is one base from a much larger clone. The DNA of the CDR3 is TGTGCCAGCAGTTATGGGACAGTGGACAATGAGCAGTTCTTC. Amino acid sequence: CASSYGTVDNEQFF. V usage is TRBV27 and J usage is TRBJ2-1; 7 positions agree with TRBD1. Germline CDR1 MNHEY, CDR2 SMNVEV (reference sequence). V shed 4 bases, J shed 5 bases, and the junction held 5 bases outside the gene matches. CDR3 length equals 14 residues.

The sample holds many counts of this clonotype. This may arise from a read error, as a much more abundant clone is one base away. CDR3 DNA sequence: TGTGCCAGCAGTTTAGGCCAACGGGTGGGGGTGATAGCCTACGGGCAGTACTTC. This codes for CASSLGQRVGVIAYGQYF. The chain has TRBV12-3 or TRBV12-4 and TRBJ2-7; the D call may be TRBD1 or TRBD2 (5 bases each). This CDR3 comprises 18 residues.

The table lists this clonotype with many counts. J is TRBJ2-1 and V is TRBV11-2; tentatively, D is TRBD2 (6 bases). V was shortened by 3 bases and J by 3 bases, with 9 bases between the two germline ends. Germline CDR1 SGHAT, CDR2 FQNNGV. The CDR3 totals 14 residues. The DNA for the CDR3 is TGTGCCAGCAGCTTCGGCGGGGACTACAATGAGCAGTTCTTC. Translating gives CASSFGGDYNEQFF.

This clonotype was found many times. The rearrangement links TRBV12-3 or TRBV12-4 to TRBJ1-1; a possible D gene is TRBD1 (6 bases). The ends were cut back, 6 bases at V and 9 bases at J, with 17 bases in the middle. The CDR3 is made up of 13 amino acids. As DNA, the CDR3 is TGTGCCAGCAGAGACCGACAGGCCCAAAAAGCTTTCTTT. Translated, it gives CASRDRQAQKAFF.

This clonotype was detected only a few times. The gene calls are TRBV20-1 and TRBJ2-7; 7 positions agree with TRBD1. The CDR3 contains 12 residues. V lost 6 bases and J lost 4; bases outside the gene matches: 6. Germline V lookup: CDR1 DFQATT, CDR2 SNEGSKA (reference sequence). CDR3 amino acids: CSAPPTGYEQYF. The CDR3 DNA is TGCAGTGCCCCCCCGACAGGGTACGAGCAGTACTTC.

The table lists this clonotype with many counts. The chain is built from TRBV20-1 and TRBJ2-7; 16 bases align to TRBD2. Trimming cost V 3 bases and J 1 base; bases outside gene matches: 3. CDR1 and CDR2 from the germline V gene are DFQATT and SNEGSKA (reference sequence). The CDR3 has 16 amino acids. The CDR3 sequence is CSARGTSGRGSYEQYF. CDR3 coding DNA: TGCAGTGCTAGGGGGACTAGCGGGAGGGGATCCTACGAGCAGTACTTC.

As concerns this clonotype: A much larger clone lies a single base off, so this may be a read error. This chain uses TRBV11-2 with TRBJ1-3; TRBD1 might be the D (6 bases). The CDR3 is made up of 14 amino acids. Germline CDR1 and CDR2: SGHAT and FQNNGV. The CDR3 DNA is TGTGCCAGCAGCGAAGACAGGAGAGGAAACACCCTATATTTT. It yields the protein CASSEDRRGNTLYF. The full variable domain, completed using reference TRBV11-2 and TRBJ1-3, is EAGVAQSPRYKIIEKRQSVAFWCNPISGHATLYWYQQILGQGPKLLIQFQNNGVVDDSQLPKDRFSAERLKGVDSTLKIQPAKLEDSAVYLCASSEDRRGNTLYFGEGSWLTVV.

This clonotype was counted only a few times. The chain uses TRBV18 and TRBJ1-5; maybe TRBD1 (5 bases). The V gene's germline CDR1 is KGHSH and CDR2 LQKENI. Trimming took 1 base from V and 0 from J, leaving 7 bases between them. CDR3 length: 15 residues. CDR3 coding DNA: TGTGCCAGCTCACCACGGGGGGATAGCAATCAGCCCCAGCATTTT. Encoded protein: CASSPRGDSNQPQHF.

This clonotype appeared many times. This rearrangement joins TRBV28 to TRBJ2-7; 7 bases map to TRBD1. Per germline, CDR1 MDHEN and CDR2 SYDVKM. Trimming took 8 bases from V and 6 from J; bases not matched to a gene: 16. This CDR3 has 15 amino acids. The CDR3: CASRQGLNPPGEQYF. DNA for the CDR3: TGTGCCAGCCGACAGGGATTAAACCCCCCGGGCGAGCAGTACTTC.

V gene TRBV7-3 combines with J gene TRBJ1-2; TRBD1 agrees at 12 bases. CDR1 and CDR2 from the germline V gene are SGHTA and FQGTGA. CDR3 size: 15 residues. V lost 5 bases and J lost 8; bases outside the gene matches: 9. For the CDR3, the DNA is TGTGCCAGCAGCGCTACGGGACAGGGGGCCGGAGGCTACACCTTC. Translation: CASSATGQGAGGYTF.

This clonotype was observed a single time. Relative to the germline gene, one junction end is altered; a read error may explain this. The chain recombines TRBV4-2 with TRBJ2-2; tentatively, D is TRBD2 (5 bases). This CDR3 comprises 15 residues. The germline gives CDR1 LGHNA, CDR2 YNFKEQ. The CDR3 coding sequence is TGTGCCAGCACCCAAACTAGACTAAACACCGGGGAGCTGTTTTTT. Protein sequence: CASTQTRLNTGELFF.

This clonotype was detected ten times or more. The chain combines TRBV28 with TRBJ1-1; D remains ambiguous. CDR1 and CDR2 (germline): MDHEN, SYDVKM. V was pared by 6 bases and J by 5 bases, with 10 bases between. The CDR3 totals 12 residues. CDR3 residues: CASSSPTTEAFF. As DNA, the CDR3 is TGTGCCAGCAGCTCCCCAACGACTGAAGCTTTCTTT.